These 28 T cell receptor beta chains were all obtained from the same sample, sequenced in a study of regulatory T cells in long-lasting Graves disease. HTBI primers from iRepertoire and Arm-PCR of CDR3 regions yielded the TCR beta libraries. From the multiplex PCR reads, TCRdb called clonotypes with MiXCR, one entry per CDR3 protein. The sample includes 700,000 or so distinct CDR3 sequences, 30% of them seen just once. Documented time point: persistent/refractory GD, antithyroid drugs over 5 years with positive TRAb. From RNA extracted from PBMCs, the TCR library was made. The sample in question was peripheral blood mononuclear cells (PBMCs), obtained when the disease was refractory, from a patient treated with antithyroid drugs. The origin of the receptors is a female donor with Graves disease.

The V call is TRBV6-1, the J call TRBJ2-7; TRBD2 matches at 10 bases. Germline trimming cut 4 bases from V and 7 bases from J; bases unmatched to any gene: 10. The length of the CDR3 is 15 residues. Germline CDR1 MNHNS, CDR2 SASEGT. CDR3 sequence: CASSGLLAGVGEQYF. In DNA, the CDR3 is TGTGCCAGCAGTGGACTTCTAGCGGGAGTAGGTGAGCAGTACTTC.

The genes are TRBV12-3 or TRBV12-4 and TRBJ2-2; no definite D call. V was shortened by 2 bases and J by 6 bases, with 4 bases between the two germline ends. The CDR3 covers 12 residues. CDR3 protein: CASSLFPGELFF. CDR3 nucleotide sequence: TGTGCCAGCAGTTTATTTCCCGGGGAGCTGTTTTTT.

DNA of the CDR3: TGTGCCAGCAGTCGAGGGACTAGCGGTGCGCAAGAGACCCAGTACTTC. Encoded protein: CASSRGTSGAQETQYF. The V gene is TRBV7-9, the J gene TRBJ2-5, with 11 bases matching TRBD2. Germline loops: CDR1 SEHNR, CDR2 FQNEAQ (reference sequence). After removal of 6 bases from V and 2 bases from J, the junction contained 8 bases not matched to a gene. The CDR3 extends over 16 amino acids. Using reference TRBV7-9 and TRBJ2-5 for the parts outside the CDR3, the full variable domain is DTGVSQNPRHKITKRGQNVTFRCDPISEHNRLYWYRQTLGQGPEFLTYFQNEAQLEKSRLLSDRFSAERPKGSFSTLEIQRTEQGDSAMYLCASSRGTSGAQETQYFGPGTRLLVL.

In its sample, this clonotype was seen many times. The chain joins TRBV2 to TRBJ1-5, with TRBD1 as a possible D gene (5 bases). V was shortened by 2 bases and J by 6 bases, with 14 bases between the two germline ends. This CDR3 is 15 amino acids long. Germline CDR1 reads SNHLY; CDR2 reads FYNNEI. CDR3 region: CASSELGGGGQPQHF. CDR3 bases: TGTGCCAGCAGTGAATTAGGTGGGGGAGGTCAGCCCCAGCATTTT. The full variable domain, rest sourced from reference TRBV2 and TRBJ1-5, is EPEVTQTPSHQVTQMGQEVILRCVPISNHLYFYWYRQILGQKVEFLVSFYNNEISEKSEIFDDQFSVERPDGSNFTLKIRSTKLEDSAMYFCASSELGGGGQPQHFGDGTRLSIL.

This clonotype was observed a handful of times. The chain couples TRBV28 to TRBJ1-1; 7 nucleotides align to TRBD1. The CDR3 consists of 15 residues. The germline V gene has CDR1 MDHEN and CDR2 SYDVKM. J was trimmed by 0 bases and V by 6 bases; bases with no gene match: 7. The CDR3 DNA sequence: TGTGCCAGCAGCGCGCCAACAGGGGTGAACACTGAAGCTTTCTTT. Amino acid sequence: CASSAPTGVNTEAFF.

This clonotype was counted between two and nine times. The V call is TRBV7-3, the J call TRBJ2-2, with 7 bases aligning to TRBD1. After removal of 5 bases from V and 6 bases from J, the junction contained 6 bases not matched to a gene. Per the germline V gene, CDR1 is SGHTA and CDR2 is FQGTGA. The CDR3 spans 14 residues. CDR3 loop: CASSPTGIPGELFF. CDR3 nucleotides: TGTGCCAGCAGCCCGACAGGGATCCCCGGGGAGCTGTTTTTT.

This rearrangement joins TRBV6-1 to TRBJ2-7; no definite D call. CDR1 is MNHNS, CDR2 SASEGT, per germline. The CDR3 is 13 amino acids. V dropped 1 base and J dropped 7 bases, with 11 bases sitting between them. This CDR3 reads CASSEVYGGEQYF. As DNA, the CDR3 is TGTGCCAGCAGTGAAGTCTACGGTGGGGAGCAGTACTTC.

Written as DNA, the CDR3 is TGTGCCAGCAGTTACTCACATCGGGGTCGGTTCGTAAACGAGCAGTACTTC. Amino acids: CASSYSHRGRFVNEQYF. This chain links TRBV6-9 with TRBJ2-7; weak D call: TRBD2 (5 bases). Between the trimmed V and J ends, which lost 3 bases and 5 bases, there was a span of 23 bases. CDR3 size: 17 residues. The germline CDR1 and CDR2 sequences are MNHGY and SVAAGI.

This chain joins TRBV4-1 and TRBJ2-2, with D possibly called TRBD1 or TRBD2 (5 bases each). The CDR3 runs to 18 residues. V gave up 2 bases and J gave up 6 bases, with 22 bases separating them. The V gene's germline CDR1 is MGHRA and CDR2 YSYEKL. CDR3 loop: CASSQRSSGGRNAGELFF. The DNA for the CDR3 is TGCGCCAGCAGCCAACGATCCTCTGGGGGAAGAAACGCCGGGGAGCTGTTTTTT.

The chain combines TRBV20-1 with TRBJ2-7; D not certain. Germline loops: CDR1 DFQATT, CDR2 SNEGSKA (reference sequence). The CDR3 has 14 residues. Trimming removed 5 bases from V and 2 bases from J, with 16 bases in between. As DNA, the CDR3 is TGCAGTGCTTTAGGACCCCACGACCCCTACGAGCAGTACTTC. Its translation: CSALGPHDPYEQYF.

The chain links TRBV4-2 to TRBJ1-2, with D possibly being TRBD1 (6 bases). Germline lookup yields CDR1 LGHNA and CDR2 YNFKEQ. V gave up 5 bases and J gave up 3 bases, with 13 bases separating them. The CDR3 spans 14 residues. The CDR3 sequence is CASSERTDHYGYTF. CDR3 coding DNA: TGTGCCAGCAGCGAGAGGACAGATCACTATGGCTACACCTTC.

This chain joins TRBV2 and TRBJ2-7; 11 bases are shared with TRBD2. The germline V gene encodes CDR1 SNHLY and CDR2 FYNNEI. The length of the CDR3 is 19 residues. The J segment lost 0 bases and the V segment lost 6 bases, leaving 16 bases of the junction unmatched. In DNA form, the CDR3 reads TGTGCCAGCAGCTTGGGGGGGACTAGCGGAGGATCCCTCTCCTACGAGCAGTACTTC. Translating gives CASSLGGTSGGSLSYEQYF.

This clonotype was counted many times. The chain couples TRBV28 to TRBJ2-7, with TRBD2 matching 7 bases. Germline values: CDR1 MDHEN, CDR2 SYDVKM. This CDR3 has 16 residues. V gave up 4 bases and J gave up 1 base; unmatched junction bases: 10. The CDR3 nucleotides are TGTGCCAGCAGTTCCCGTCGGGCGGGAGTGTCCTACGAGCAGTACTTC. Translated: CASSSRRAGVSYEQYF.

This clonotype came up many times. The chain recombines TRBV30 with TRBJ1-2, with TRBD1 as a possible D gene (6 bases). There are 14 residues in the CDR3. Looked up from germline, CDR1 is GTSNPN and CDR2 is SVGIG (reference sequence). Trimming stripped 0 bases from V and 6 bases from J, with 14 bases between. CDR3 in amino acids: CAWSVGGLWDGYTF. The CDR3 DNA reads TGTGCCTGGAGTGTAGGGGGATTGTGGGATGGCTACACCTTC.

This clonotype was observed a handful of times. The rearrangement links TRBV5-1 to TRBJ1-2, with 7 bases matching TRBD1. The CDR3 runs 16 residues. V shed 0 bases and J 2 bases; nucleotides not matched to a gene: 7. Germline lookup yields CDR1 SGHRS and CDR2 YFSETQ. CDR3 in amino acids: CASSLGRDRQNYGYTF. CDR3 DNA sequence: TGCGCCAGCAGCTTGGGCCGGGACAGACAAAACTATGGCTACACCTTC.

This clonotype showed up just a few times. The CDR3 region has the DNA TGTGCCACCAGTGTCAGGGACGATCAGCCCCAGCATTTT. Its protein product is CATSVRDDQPQHF. The V call is TRBV24-1, the J call TRBJ1-5; possibly TRBD1 for D (5 bases). The germline gives CDR1 KGHDR, CDR2 SFDVKD. V was pared by 5 bases and J by 5 bases, with 9 bases between. This CDR3 is 13 amino acids long.

Only a few counts were recorded for this clonotype. CDR3 amino acids: CASSPRGQSNQPQHF. The CDR3, as DNA: TGCGCCAGCAGCCCCAGGGGGCAAAGCAATCAGCCCCAGCATTTT. This chain connects TRBV5-1 to TRBJ1-5, with TRBD1 identical over 8 bases. The CDR3 spans 15 residues. Trimming took 4 bases from V and 1 from J; bases not matched to a gene: 4. Germline V gives CDR1 SGHRS, CDR2 YFSETQ.

This clonotype has a count of ten or more. The chain joins TRBV28 to TRBJ1-2, with a weak D call TRBD1 (6 bases). Trimming left V 4 bases short and J 1 base short, with 13 bases between. The CDR3 covers 15 residues. Per the germline V gene, CDR1 is MDHEN and CDR2 is SYDVKM. The DNA for the CDR3 is TGTGCCAGCAGTTCACAGGGTGGGGGTAACTATGGCTACACCTTC. It translates to CASSSQGGGNYGYTF.

This clonotype came up many times. V is TRBV7-2 and J is TRBJ1-2; D gene unclear. Germline V CDR1 and CDR2: SGHTA, FQGNSA. The CDR3 totals 12 residues. Trimming took 4 bases from V and 7 from J, leaving 10 bases between them. CDR3 nucleotides: TGTGCCAGCAGCTCAATAGCGCCTGGCTACACCTTC. The encoded protein is CASSSIAPGYTF.

J is TRBJ1-1 and V is TRBV20-1, with D hard to call. Germline CDR1 reads DFQATT; CDR2 reads SNEGSKA (reference sequence). This CDR3 has 12 amino acids. V gave up 3 bases and J gave up 8 bases, with 13 bases separating them. The CDR3 region is CSASRLATEAFF. CDR3 in DNA: TGCAGTGCTAGCCGGCTGGCGACCGAAGCTTTCTTT.

The CDR3 reads CASLLTANYGYTF. The CDR3 bases are TGTGCCAGCCTCCTCACAGCTAACTATGGCTACACCTTC. The rearrangement joins TRBV28 to TRBJ1-2; no firm D call. The germline V and J ends were trimmed by 8 bases and 0 bases, with 10 bases remaining between them. From germline, CDR1 is MDHEN and CDR2 SYDVKM. This CDR3 has 13 residues.

The chain carries TRBV27 and TRBJ1-1, with D perhaps TRBD1 (5 bases). The germline gives CDR1 MNHEY, CDR2 SMNVEV (reference sequence). This CDR3 comprises 15 residues. V lost 5 bases and J 8 bases, leaving 21 bases between the germline ends. CDR3 nucleotides: TGTGCCAGCAGTCCCACAGGAATACTAGGCGGCGAAGCTTTCTTT. Its translation: CASSPTGILGGEAFF.

V is TRBV15 and J is TRBJ1-4; D perhaps matches TRBD1 (5 bases). The CDR3 extends over 14 amino acids. Between the trimmed V and J ends, which lost 1 base and 8 bases, there was a span of 11 bases. The germline V gene encodes CDR1 LNHNV and CDR2 YYDKDF (reference sequence). The CDR3 nucleotides read TGTGCCACCAGCAGAGGGGAGGCAGGGGAAAAACTGTTTTTT. Translating it yields CATSRGEAGEKLFF.

The rearrangement uses TRBV20-1 and TRBJ2-2; the match to TRBD1 covers 12 bases. The length of the CDR3 is 14 residues. Germline CDR1 reads DFQATT; CDR2 reads SNEGSKA (reference sequence). The V segment lost 4 bases and the J segment 6 bases; nucleotides outside the gene matches: 3. The CDR3 DNA is TGCAGTGCTACCGGGACAGGGGGCGCCGGGGAGCTGTTTTTT. The encoded protein is CSATGTGGAGELFF.

J is TRBJ2-7 and V is TRBV20-1; possible D gene TRBD2, 8 bases. Trimming cost V 0 bases and J 2 bases, with 17 bases left between them. CDR3 length: 16 residues. Germline CDR1 is DFQATT and CDR2 is SNEGSKA (reference sequence). CDR3 bases: TGCAGTGCTAGAGACTCGCGGGGGGACAGACCCTACGAGCAGTACTTC. Protein sequence: CSARDSRGDRPYEQYF.

The J gene is TRBJ1-1, the V gene TRBV7-9; TRBD1 matches at 7 bases. The J segment lost 4 bases and the V segment lost 3 bases, leaving 8 bases of the junction unmatched. The length of the CDR3 is 15 residues. The germline CDR1 and CDR2 sequences are SEHNR and FQNEAQ (reference sequence). Here the CDR3 reads CASSFYRGEGTEAFF. CDR3 bases: TGTGCCAGCAGCTTTTACAGGGGAGAGGGCACTGAAGCTTTCTTT.

CDR3 residues: CASSYEGTRYDEQYF. In DNA form, the CDR3 reads TGTGCCAGCAGTTACGAAGGGACTAGATATGACGAGCAGTACTTC. V is TRBV6-5 and J is TRBJ2-7, with TRBD2 identical over 8 bases. Germline-derived CDR1 and CDR2 are MNHEY and SVGAGI. The V and J ends lost 2 bases and 5 bases, in that order; junction bases with no gene match: 8. This CDR3 is built from 15 residues.

The chain combines TRBV6-9 with TRBJ1-1; 7 bases are a match to TRBD1. The ends lost 4 bases at V and 4 bases at J; junction bases unmatched: 6. The CDR3 sequence is 14 residues long. Germline CDR1 reads MNHGY; CDR2 reads SVAAGI. The CDR3 spells CASSSQGRSTEAFF. DNA of the CDR3: TGTGCCAGCAGTTCACAGGGGAGGTCCACTGAAGCTTTCTTT.